The clone carrying this TCR beta chain was picked up a small number of times. These data originate in a study of control samples from healthy donors and cancer patients. The CDR3 is 13 residues long. V shed 5 bases and J shed 2 bases, with 10 bases lying between them. CDR1 is MDHEN, CDR2 SYDVKM, per germline. Only in-frame clones appear in the TCRdb table, and some are missing; sequencing was by immunoSEQ multiplex PCR. The table lists about 410,000 clones, over 75% of them singletons. The clonotype originates from a man aged 35-49 years with head and neck cancer. The chain employs TRBV28 and TRBJ2-7; D possibly uses TRBD1 or TRBD2 (5 bases each). Sequencing was done on a sample of PBMCs. This chain's CDR3 is CASSRPGPYEQYF. CDR3 DNA sequence: TGTGCCAGCAGTCGGCCGGGACCCTACGAGCAGTACTTC.